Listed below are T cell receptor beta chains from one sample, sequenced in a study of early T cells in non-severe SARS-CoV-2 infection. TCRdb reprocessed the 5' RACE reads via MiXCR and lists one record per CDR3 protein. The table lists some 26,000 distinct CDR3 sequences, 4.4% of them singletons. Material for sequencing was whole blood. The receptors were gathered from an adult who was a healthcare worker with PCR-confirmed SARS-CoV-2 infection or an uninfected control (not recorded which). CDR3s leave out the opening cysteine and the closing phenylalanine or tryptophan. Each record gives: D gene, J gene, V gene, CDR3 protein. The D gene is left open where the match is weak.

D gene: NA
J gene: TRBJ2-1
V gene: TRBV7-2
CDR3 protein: ASSSGRLGF

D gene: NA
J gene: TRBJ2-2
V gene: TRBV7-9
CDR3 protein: ASTHRKANTGELF

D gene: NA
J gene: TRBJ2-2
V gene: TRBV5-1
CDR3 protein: ASSLESGELF

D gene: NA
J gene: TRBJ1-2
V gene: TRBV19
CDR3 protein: ASSIGPGTNYGYT

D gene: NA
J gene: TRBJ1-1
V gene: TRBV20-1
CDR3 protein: SAGQGLRSTEAF

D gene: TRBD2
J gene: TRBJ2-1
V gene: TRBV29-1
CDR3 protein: SVETGGLSYNEQF

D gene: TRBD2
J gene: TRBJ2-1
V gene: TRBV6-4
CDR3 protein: ASSMGLAGLNEQF

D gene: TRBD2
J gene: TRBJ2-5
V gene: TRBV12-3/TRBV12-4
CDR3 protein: ASSPGTIRETQY

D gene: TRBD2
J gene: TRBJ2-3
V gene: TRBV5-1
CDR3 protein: ASSLAGASTDTQY

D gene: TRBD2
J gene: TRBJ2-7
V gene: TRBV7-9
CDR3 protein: ASSLGGLAGVEQY

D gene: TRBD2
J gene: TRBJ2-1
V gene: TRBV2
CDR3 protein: ASSGAGGRNEQF

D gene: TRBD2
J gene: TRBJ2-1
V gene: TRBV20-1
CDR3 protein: SARLGTSGYNEQF

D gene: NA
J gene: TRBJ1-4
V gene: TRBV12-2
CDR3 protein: ASRLAREAHLEKLF

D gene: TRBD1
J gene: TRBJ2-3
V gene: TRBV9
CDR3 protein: ASSAPDREGTDTQY

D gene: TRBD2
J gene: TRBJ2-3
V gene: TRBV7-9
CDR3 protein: ASSFGAGGGDTQY

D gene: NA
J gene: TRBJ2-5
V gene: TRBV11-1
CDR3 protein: ASRRLAGETQY

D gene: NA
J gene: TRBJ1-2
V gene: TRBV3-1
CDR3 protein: ASSQEGAGDGYT

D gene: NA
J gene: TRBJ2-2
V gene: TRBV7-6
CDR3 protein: ASSFRGKSGELF

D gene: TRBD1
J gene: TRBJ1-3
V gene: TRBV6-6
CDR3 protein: ASSAIPGTGRDLLGNTIY

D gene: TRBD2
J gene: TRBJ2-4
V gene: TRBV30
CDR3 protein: AWSGTSGSKNIQY

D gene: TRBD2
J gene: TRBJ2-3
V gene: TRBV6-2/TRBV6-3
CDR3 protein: ASRPTAGATDTQY

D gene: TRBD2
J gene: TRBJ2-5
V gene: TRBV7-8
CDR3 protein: ASSPTSGRARGQETQY

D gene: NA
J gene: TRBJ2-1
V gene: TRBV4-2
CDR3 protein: ASGVQQTGPIAYNEQF

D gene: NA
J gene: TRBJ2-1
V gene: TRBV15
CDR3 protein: ATSRSPFLADSYNEQF

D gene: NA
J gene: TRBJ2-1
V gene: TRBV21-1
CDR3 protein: ASSLSGRYNEQF

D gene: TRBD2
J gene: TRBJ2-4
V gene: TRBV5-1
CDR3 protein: ASSPRTSGRVLAKNIQY

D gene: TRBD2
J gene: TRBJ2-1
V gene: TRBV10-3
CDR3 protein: ATAVGLGTNNEQF

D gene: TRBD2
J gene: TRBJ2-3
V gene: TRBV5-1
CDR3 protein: ASSLALAGSTDTQY

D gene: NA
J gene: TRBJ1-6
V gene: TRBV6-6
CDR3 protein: ASSYSSGGWNSPLH

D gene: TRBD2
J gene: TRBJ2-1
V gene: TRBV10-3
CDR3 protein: AISEGLAGVDEQF

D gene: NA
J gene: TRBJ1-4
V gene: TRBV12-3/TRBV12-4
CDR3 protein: ASSLDRKSEKLF

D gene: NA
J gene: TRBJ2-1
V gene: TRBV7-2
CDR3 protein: ASSLAFDNEQF

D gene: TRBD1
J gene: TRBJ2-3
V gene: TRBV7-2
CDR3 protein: ASAQDRGTDTQY

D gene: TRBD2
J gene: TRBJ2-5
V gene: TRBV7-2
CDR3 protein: ASSLSLAGVETQY

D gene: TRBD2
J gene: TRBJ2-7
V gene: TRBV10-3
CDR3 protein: AISAGGGYEQY